Following are 18 T cell receptor beta chains from one sample sequenced in a study of T cell changes during pregnancy in multiple sclerosis. Assay used: immunoSEQ multiplex PCR; TCRdb lists only in-frame clones, some missing. The data hold approximately 20,000 clones, with approximately 89% observed a single time. This specimen consisted of CD8+ T cells from peripheral blood mononuclear cells, obtained after pregnancy. These receptors were collected from a female donor in good health, enrolled as a control in a pregnancy study.

The J gene is TRBJ2-6, the V gene TRBV7-9, with D perhaps TRBD2 (7 bases). The CDR3 is made up of 16 amino acids. The V gene's germline CDR1 is SEHNR and CDR2 FQNEAQ (reference sequence). The ends were cut back, 8 bases at V and 1 base at J, with 15 bases in the middle. The CDR3 nucleotides read TGTGCCAGCGGAGGGGGGGGCTATTCTGGGGCCAACGTCCTGACTTTC. This gives the protein CASGGGGYSGANVLTF.

The chain carries TRBV5-4 and TRBJ1-1; D unresolved. V lost 0 bases and J 0 bases, leaving 9 bases between the germline ends. The CDR3 totals 15 residues. Germline values: CDR1 SGHNT, CDR2 YYREEE (reference sequence). The DNA of the CDR3 is TGTGCCAGCAGCTTGGCTGGGAGCGTGAACACTGAAGCTTTCTTT. Translated: CASSLAGSVNTEAFF.

The chain couples TRBV5-6 to TRBJ1-5, with TRBD1 as a possible D gene (5 bases). Trimming took off 0 bases at V and 7 bases at J, with 11 bases between the two ends. The CDR3 sequence is 14 residues long. Germline values: CDR1 SGHDT, CDR2 YYEEEE. The CDR3 sequence is CASSLGQGEQPQHF. The CDR3 DNA is TGTGCCAGCAGCTTGGGGCAGGGCGAGCAGCCCCAGCATTTT.

The sample holds one count of this clone. J is TRBJ2-2 and V is TRBV9; 10 bases are shared with TRBD1. Trimming took 6 bases from V and 5 from J; bases not matched to a gene: 1. This CDR3 has 13 residues. Germline CDR1 and CDR2: SGDLS and YYNGEE. CDR3 nucleotides: TGTGCCAGCACGGACAGGGGGACCGGGGAGCTGTTTTTT. Translated, it gives CASTDRGTGELFF.

The rearrangement uses TRBV5-6 and TRBJ1-5; 7 nucleotides line up with TRBD1. V lost 0 bases to trimming and J lost 5 bases; unmatched junction nucleotides: 8. The CDR3 spans 16 residues. The germline V gene has CDR1 SGHDT and CDR2 YYEEEE. The CDR3 DNA is TGTGCCAGCAGCTTGGGACAGGGCTCGGGGGATCAGCCCCAGCATTTT. This encodes CASSLGQGSGDQPQHF.

This clone has a single count. This rearrangement joins TRBV18 to TRBJ2-7, with D possibly matching TRBD2 (5 bases). From germline, CDR1 is KGHSH and CDR2 LQKENI. The CDR3 extends over 16 amino acids. V was cut by 0 bases and J by 7 bases, with 19 bases left in between. The CDR3 spells CASSPPEAAEGVEQYF. The CDR3 DNA reads as TGTGCCAGCTCACCACCGGAGGCGGCTGAGGGAGTAGAGCAGTACTTC.

V usage is TRBV7-2 and J usage is TRBJ2-5; TRBD1 aligns across 8 bases. CDR1 is SGHTA and CDR2 is FQGNSA in the germline V gene. V trimming: 4 bases; J trimming: 5 bases; junction bases outside the gene matches: 18. The CDR3 sequence is 18 residues long. The CDR3 DNA is TGTGCCAGCAGCTCTAGGGGCTTGCAGGGGGCATCGGAGGAGACCCAGTACTTC. Translation gives CASSSRGLQGASEETQYF.

The chain combines TRBV2 with TRBJ1-5; D may be TRBD1 (6 bases). Germline values: CDR1 SNHLY, CDR2 FYNNEI. This CDR3 spans 13 amino acids. Trimming removed 7 bases from V and 8 bases from J, with 15 bases in between. In nucleotides, the CDR3 is TGTGCCAGCAACGTCAGGGGCAGGGAGCCCCAGCATTTT. The encoded protein is CASNVRGREPQHF.

The V call is TRBV18, the J call TRBJ1-6; the match to TRBD1 covers 7 bases. Germline V CDR1 and CDR2: KGHSH, LQKENI. This CDR3 is 15 amino acids long. The J segment lost 8 bases and the V segment lost 9 bases, leaving 13 bases of the junction unmatched. In nucleotides, the CDR3 is TGTGCCAGTACCGGGGTGGGGACAGAAGATTCACCCCTCCACTTT. This translates into CASTGVGTEDSPLHF.

This rearrangement joins TRBV15 to TRBJ1-4; D perhaps matches TRBD1 (5 bases). This CDR3 comprises 14 residues. CDR1 and CDR2 from the germline V gene are LNHNV and YYDKDF (reference sequence). V lost 0 bases and J 8 bases, leaving 10 bases between the germline ends. In nucleotides, the CDR3 is TGTGCCACCAGCAGAGACAGCCGGGGGGAAAAACTGTTTTTT. Translated: CATSRDSRGEKLFF.

This clone was found a few times. The chain couples TRBV5-6 to TRBJ2-4; D might be TRBD1 (5 bases). V was shortened by 2 bases and J by 0 bases, with 9 bases between the two germline ends. The germline CDR1 and CDR2 sequences are SGHDT and YYEEEE. The CDR3 runs to 15 residues. For the CDR3, the DNA is TGTGCCAGCAGCTTTATTACAGGAGCCAAAAACATTCAGTACTTC. Protein sequence: CASSFITGAKNIQYF.

The chain links TRBV30 to TRBJ1-2; weak D call: TRBD1 (5 bases). The V gene's germline CDR1 is GTSNPN and CDR2 SVGIG (reference sequence). There are 12 residues in the CDR3. Trimming took off 5 bases at V and 4 bases at J, with 11 bases between the two ends. The CDR3 nucleotides read TGTGCCTGGGAGACCGGGGGCTATGGCTACACCTTC. Translating it yields CAWETGGYGYTF. The full variable domain, with the rest looked up from reference TRBV30 and TRBJ1-2, is SQTIHQWPATLVQPVGSPLSLECTVEGTSNPNLYWYRQAAGRGLQLLFYSVGIGQISSEVPQNLSASRPQDRQFILSSKKLLLSDSGFYLCAWETGGYGYTFGSGTRLTVV.

This chain joins TRBV10-2 and TRBJ2-5; a possible D gene is TRBD2 (5 bases). V dropped 6 bases and J dropped 1 base, with 12 bases sitting between them. Looked up from germline, CDR1 is WSHSY and CDR2 is SAAADI. The CDR3 extends over 14 amino acids. The CDR3 coding sequence is TGCGCCAGCAGCTTTAGCGTACCCCAAGAGACCCAGTACTTC. Translation: CASSFSVPQETQYF.

A single count supports this clone. Other DNA variants within this sample encode the same CDR3. V and J are TRBV21-1 and TRBJ1-1. TRBV21-1 corresponds to a pseudogene. The CDR3 length is 14 residues. The CDR3 spells CATDKDGGPTEAFF. For the CDR3, the DNA is TGTGCCACCGACAAAGACGGGGGGCCCACTGAAGCTTTCTTT.

The CDR3 region has the DNA TGTGCCAGCAGCCGACCGGGACAGGGGGAATGGGCTTTCTTT. This codes for CASSRPGQGEWAFF. V usage is TRBV7-9 and J usage is TRBJ1-1; 11 bases agree with TRBD1. Germline V gene sequence: CDR1 SEHNR, CDR2 FQNEAQ (reference sequence). The trim removed 5 bases at V and 11 bases at J, leaving 10 bases unmatched. This CDR3 has 14 amino acids.

The chain links TRBV14 to TRBJ1-5; 9 bases agree with TRBD1. The CDR3 has 18 residues. Germline V CDR1 and CDR2: SGHDN, FVKESK. Losses at the gene ends were 1 base for V and 2 bases for J; bases not matched to a gene: 9. The CDR3 sequence is CASSQGGQGGNGNQPQHF. The DNA for the CDR3 is TGTGCCAGCAGCCAAGGGGGACAGGGCGGGAATGGCAATCAGCCCCAGCATTTT.

This rearrangement joins TRBV30 to TRBJ2-2; D may be TRBD1 (5 bases). Trimming shortened V by 8 bases and J by 2 bases, and 15 bases separated the two germline ends. This CDR3 is built from 14 residues. Germline V gene sequence: CDR1 GTSNPN, CDR2 SVGIG (reference sequence). The DNA of the CDR3 is TGTGCCCGTGGAGACAGCGTAAACACCGGGGAGCTGTTTTTT. Translation gives CARGDSVNTGELFF.

By its share, this clone is large. V is TRBV12-5 and J is TRBJ1-1, with D maybe TRBD1 (6 bases). The CDR3 runs 12 residues. The germline V and J ends were trimmed by 6 bases and 3 bases, with 8 bases remaining between them. CDR1 is LGHNT and CDR2 is FRNRAP in the germline V gene. The DNA of the CDR3 is TGTGCTAGTGGCCCAGGGGACACTGAAGCTTTCTTT. Its protein product is CASGPGDTEAFF.